This TCR beta chain is from a study of shared clonotypes between healthy human individuals. Trimming took off 7 bases at V and 6 bases at J, with 30 bases between the two ends. Per the germline V gene, CDR1 is WNHNN and CDR2 is SYGVQD (reference sequence). This CDR3 has 19 residues. Measured with immunoSEQ multiplex PCR; TCRdb has only the in-frame clones, and not every one. Of approximately 350,000 clones listed, around 96% are singletons. The TCR originated in a man aged 25 to 45 in good health. The specimen was memory CD8+ T cells sorted from blood. Subset: CD45RO+ cells pooled with CCR7-negative TemRA cells. The chain employs TRBV10-1 and TRBJ2-2; TRBD1 or TRBD2 may be the D gene (5 bases each). The DNA of the CDR3 is TGCGCCAGCAATCTCCGGGACGCGGAAGGAACTAAGTCTCCCGGGGAGCTGTTTTTT. Its protein product is CASNLRDAEGTKSPGELFF.